These 25 T cell receptor beta chains were sequenced from one sample in a study of early T cells in non-severe SARS-CoV-2 infection. TCRdb re-analysed the 5' RACE reads in MiXCR, keeping a single row per CDR3 protein. This sample has 20,000 to 25,000 distinct CDR3 sequences, with less than 7.5% found just once. This sample comprised whole blood, obtained at baseline. Every receptor here comes from an adult who was a healthcare worker with PCR-confirmed SARS-CoV-2 infection or an uninfected control (not recorded which).

This clonotype appeared many times. The chain carries TRBV5-4 and TRBJ1-2, with 7 bases lining up with TRBD1. The CDR3 loop spans 13 amino acids. Trimming cost V 4 bases and J 7 bases; bases outside gene matches: 7. Germline CDR1 reads SGHNT; CDR2 reads YYREEE (reference sequence). The CDR3 protein is CASSPRDRAGYTF. The CDR3 nucleotides read TGTGCCAGCAGCCCCCGCGACAGGGCTGGCTACACCTTC.

This clonotype came up many times. V is TRBV4-2 and J is TRBJ1-1; D not certain. The V gene's germline CDR1 is LGHNA and CDR2 YNFKEQ. V lost 0 bases, J lost 6 bases, and 14 bases lay in between. This CDR3 is built from 15 residues. CDR3 nucleotides: TGTGCCAGCAGCCAAGATATTTCAGGCCCCCCTGAAGCTTTCTTT. Translated: CASSQDISGPPEAFF.

This clonotype has a count of ten or more. J is TRBJ1-2 and V is TRBV6-5; 10 positions agree with TRBD1. Germline loops: CDR1 MNHEY, CDR2 SVGAGI. The CDR3 extends over 15 amino acids. V shed 6 bases, J shed 0 bases, and the junction held 4 bases outside the gene matches. The CDR3 bases are TGTGCCAGCAGGCGCGGACAGGGGGCTAACTATGGCTACACCTTC. Protein: CASRRGQGANYGYTF.

This chain joins TRBV6-6 and TRBJ2-2; weak D call: TRBD1 (5 bases). The V gene's germline CDR1 is MNHNY and CDR2 SVGAGI (reference sequence). Trimming removed 6 bases at V and 2 bases at J, with 10 bases between. The CDR3 totals 14 residues. CDR3: CASRPTENTGELFF. CDR3 in DNA: TGTGCCAGCAGACCGACAGAAAACACCGGGGAGCTGTTTTTT.

Ten or more counts support this clonotype. The V gene is TRBV9, the J gene TRBJ2-3, with no clear D. CDR1 SGDLS and CDR2 YYNGEE come from the germline V gene. The length of the CDR3 is 13 residues. Trimming left V 4 bases short and J 1 base short, with 7 bases between. For the CDR3, the DNA is TGTGCCAGCAGCCCTTCGCGCACAGATACGCAGTATTTT. It codes for CASSPSRTDTQYF. Full variable domain (remainder filled in from reference TRBV9 and TRBJ2-3): DSGVTQTPKHLITATGQRVTLRCSPRSGDLSVYWYQQSLDQGLQFLIQYYNGEERAKGNILERFSAQQFPDLHSELNLSSLELGDSALYFCASSPSRTDTQYFGPGTRLTVL.

There are a few counts of this clonotype. V gene TRBV12-3 or TRBV12-4 combines with J gene TRBJ2-7; 9 bases align to TRBD1. The CDR3 has 15 amino acids. Germline trimming cut 3 bases from V and 3 bases from J; bases unmatched to any gene: 6. CDR3 protein: CASSLGGQGLYEQYF. The CDR3 DNA follows: TGTGCCAGCAGTTTGGGGGGACAGGGCCTCTACGAGCAGTACTTC.

This clonotype was seen a handful of times. The chain is built from TRBV10-2 and TRBJ1-3, with TRBD1 as a possible D gene (6 bases). CDR1 is WSHSY, CDR2 SAAADI, per germline. The V end was cut by 3 bases, the J end by 4 bases, with 19 bases between. The CDR3 covers 17 residues. CDR3 in amino acids: CASSEEQGPLWGNTIYF. The CDR3 DNA is TGCGCCAGCAGTGAAGAGCAGGGGCCTTTGTGGGGAAACACCATATATTTT.

The table lists this clonotype with a few counts. The CDR3 sequence is CASSGGANTEAFF. The CDR3 DNA is TGTGCCAGCAGCGGTGGAGCGAACACTGAAGCTTTCTTT. The V call is TRBV6-4, the J call TRBJ1-1, with D unclear. This CDR3 region has 13 residues. The germline V and J ends were trimmed by 6 bases and 1 base, with 9 bases remaining between them. Germline lookup yields CDR1 MRHNA and CDR2 SNTAGT.

In its sample, this clonotype was seen many times. The rearrangement uses TRBV7-2 and TRBJ2-1, with D possibly matching TRBD2 (6 bases). This CDR3 region has 16 residues. CDR1 and CDR2 from the germline V gene are SGHTA and FQGNSA. V lost 2 bases and J 10 bases, leaving 21 bases between the germline ends. The CDR3 DNA follows: TGTGCCAGCAGCTTAAGGACCGGGACTGGGCGAGGGGAGCAGTTCTTC. Protein sequence: CASSLRTGTGRGEQFF.

The V gene is TRBV7-9, the J gene TRBJ2-1; D uncertain. The CDR3 totals 14 residues. Germline-derived CDR1 and CDR2 are SEHNR and FQNEAQ (reference sequence). V was shortened by 1 base and J by 7 bases, with 11 bases between the two germline ends. CDR3 sequence reads: CASSLESRWNEQFF. The CDR3, as DNA: TGTGCCAGCAGCTTAGAGAGTCGGTGGAATGAGCAGTTCTTC. Filled out from reference TRBV7-9 and TRBJ2-1, the complete variable domain reads DTGVSQNPRHKITKRGQNVTFRCDPISEHNRLYWYRQTLGQGPEFLTYFQNEAQLEKSRLLSDRFSAERPKGSFSTLEIQRTEQGDSAMYLCASSLESRWNEQFFGPGTRLTVL.

In its sample, this clonotype is medium-sized. J is TRBJ2-5 and V is TRBV6-5, with D possibly matching TRBD2 (6 bases). Germline-derived CDR1 and CDR2 are MNHEY and SVGAGI. CDR3 length equals 14 residues. V lost 5 bases to trimming and J lost 5 bases, with 15 bases between them. This CDR3 reads CASSPGRGTETQYF. CDR3 nucleotide sequence: TGTGCCAGCAGTCCCGGTCGGGGGACGGAGACCCAGTACTTC.

This clonotype showed up many times. The rearrangement uses TRBV24-1 and TRBJ2-3, with D unclear. V was shortened by 1 base and J by 1 base, with 11 bases between the two germline ends. Germline CDR1 KGHDR, CDR2 SFDVKD. This CDR3 has 16 residues. Here the CDR3 reads CATSDLLGLGTDTQYF. CDR3 in DNA: TGTGCCACCAGTGATTTACTCGGGTTGGGCACAGATACGCAGTATTTT.

In this sample, this clonotype turned up a few times. The chain uses TRBV20-1 and TRBJ1-3; 9 bases agree with TRBD1. CDR1 and CDR2 (germline): DFQATT, SNEGSKA (reference sequence). Trimming cost V 6 bases and J 0 bases; bases outside gene matches: 6. This CDR3 has 15 amino acids. The CDR3 region is CSAKQGAYSGNTIYF. CDR3 in DNA: TGCAGTGCCAAACAGGGGGCTTACTCTGGAAACACCATATATTTT.

J is TRBJ1-3 and V is TRBV20-1; no firm D call. Germline V gene sequence: CDR1 DFQATT, CDR2 SNEGSKA (reference sequence). V dropped 6 bases and J dropped 6 bases, with 9 bases sitting between them. The CDR3 is 11 residues long. CDR3 amino acids: CSAPSINTIYF. The CDR3 DNA is TGCAGTGCACCGTCCATAAACACCATATATTTT.

The table lists this clonotype with a few counts. V usage is TRBV18 and J usage is TRBJ2-3; TRBD1 matches 7 bases. This CDR3 is 17 amino acids long. Germline CDR1 and CDR2: KGHSH and LQKENI. The trim removed 3 bases at V and 2 bases at J, leaving 11 bases unmatched. CDR3: CASSPSTGTEYTDTQYF. Written as DNA, the CDR3 is TGTGCCAGCTCACCCAGCACCGGGACAGAATACACAGATACGCAGTATTTT.

This clonotype was detected a few times. J is TRBJ1-5 and V is TRBV2, with 9 nucleotides matching TRBD1. Germline V CDR1 and CDR2: SNHLY, FYNNEI. J lost 5 bases, V lost 7 bases, and 3 bases had no gene match. This CDR3 is built from 13 residues. The CDR3 DNA reads as TGTGCCAGCACCTGGACAGGGGATCAGCCCCAGCATTTT. This encodes CASTWTGDQPQHF.

This clonotype occurred many times. One end of the junction does not line up with germline, which may come from a read error. This rearrangement joins TRBV19 to TRBJ2-5; 8 nucleotides line up with TRBD2. The length of the CDR3 is 15 residues. CDR1 is LNHDA, CDR2 SQIVND, per germline (reference sequence). CDR3 loop: CASSIAGNYQETQYF. In nucleotides, the CDR3 is TGTGCCAGTAGCATAGCGGGGAATTACCAAGAGACCCAGTACTTC.

This clonotype was seen ten or more times. The rearrangement links TRBV10-3 to TRBJ1-2; no reliable D call. Germline-derived CDR1 and CDR2 are ENHRY and SYGVKD. This CDR3 is 12 amino acids long. Trimming shortened V by 2 bases and J by 5 bases, and 6 bases separated the two germline ends. This chain's CDR3 is CAISENEYGYTF. The CDR3 nucleotides are TGTGCCATCAGTGAGAACGAATATGGCTACACCTTC.

This clonotype was recorded many times. The V and J genes are TRBV24-1 and TRBJ2-2; D unresolved. The CDR3 runs 16 residues. V was shortened by 7 bases and J by 1 base, with 15 bases between the two germline ends. Looked up from germline, CDR1 is KGHDR and CDR2 is SFDVKD. The CDR3 DNA reads as TGTGCCACCAGGGGCGTGGGATCAGGGAACACCGGGGAGCTGTTTTTT. Translated: CATRGVGSGNTGELFF.

This clonotype was seen at least ten times. The chain links TRBV9 to TRBJ2-7; D remains ambiguous. Trimming pared 0 bases from V and 2 bases from J, leaving 12 bases between. Germline CDR1 and CDR2: SGDLS and YYNGEE. The CDR3 covers 15 residues. The CDR3, as DNA: TGTGCCAGCAGCGTAGAGGGCGAGAGCCCCTACGAGCAGTACTTC. It is translated as CASSVEGESPYEQYF.

This clonotype was counted many times. The chain uses TRBV9 and TRBJ1-6; 7 positions agree with TRBD1. Germline V gene lookup returns CDR1 SGDLS and CDR2 YYNGEE. The CDR3 runs 14 residues. After removal of 2 bases from V and 9 bases from J, the junction contained 5 bases not matched to a gene. The DNA of the CDR3 is TGTGCCAGCAGCGTCGACAGGGTCCTTTCACCCCTCCACTTT. Translating gives CASSVDRVLSPLHF.

This clonotype is classed as medium-sized (0.01 to 0.1%). The gene calls are TRBV20-1 and TRBJ2-7; no firm D call. This CDR3 spans 16 amino acids. Germline lookup yields CDR1 DFQATT and CDR2 SNEGSKA (reference sequence). V gave up 1 base and J gave up 0 bases, with 16 bases separating them. CDR3 sequence: CSARAPTGPSSYEQYF. In DNA form, the CDR3 reads TGCAGTGCTAGAGCCCCGACGGGCCCTAGCTCCTACGAGCAGTACTTC.

The chain recombines TRBV7-9 with TRBJ2-5, with D uncertain. CDR1 SEHNR and CDR2 FQNEAQ come from the germline V gene (reference sequence). V lost 1 base, J lost 2 bases, and 8 bases lay in between. The CDR3 is made up of 14 amino acids. DNA for the CDR3: TGTGCCAGCAGCTTAGGGGCGGTACAAGAGACCCAGTACTTC. Protein sequence: CASSLGAVQETQYF.

On this clonotype: One end of the junction fails to match germline, which may point to a read error. The gene calls are TRBV5-1 and TRBJ2-2; D not certain. Germline V CDR1 and CDR2: SGHRS, YFSETQ. The CDR3 consists of 15 residues. DNA of the CDR3: TGCGCCAGCAGCTCCCAGACACCGAACACCGCGGAGCTGTTTTTT. The encoded protein is CASSSQTPNTAELFF.

This clonotype has a handful of counts. CDR3 DNA sequence: TGTGCCAGCAGTTCCAACCGGGACAGGGGTACAGATACGCAGTATTTT. Translating gives CASSSNRDRGTDTQYF. J is TRBJ2-3 and V is TRBV27; the match to TRBD1 covers 10 bases. The CDR3 runs to 16 residues. Unmatched junction bases numbered 7, after V lost 4 bases and J lost 3 bases. Germline V lookup: CDR1 MNHEY, CDR2 SMNVEV (reference sequence).